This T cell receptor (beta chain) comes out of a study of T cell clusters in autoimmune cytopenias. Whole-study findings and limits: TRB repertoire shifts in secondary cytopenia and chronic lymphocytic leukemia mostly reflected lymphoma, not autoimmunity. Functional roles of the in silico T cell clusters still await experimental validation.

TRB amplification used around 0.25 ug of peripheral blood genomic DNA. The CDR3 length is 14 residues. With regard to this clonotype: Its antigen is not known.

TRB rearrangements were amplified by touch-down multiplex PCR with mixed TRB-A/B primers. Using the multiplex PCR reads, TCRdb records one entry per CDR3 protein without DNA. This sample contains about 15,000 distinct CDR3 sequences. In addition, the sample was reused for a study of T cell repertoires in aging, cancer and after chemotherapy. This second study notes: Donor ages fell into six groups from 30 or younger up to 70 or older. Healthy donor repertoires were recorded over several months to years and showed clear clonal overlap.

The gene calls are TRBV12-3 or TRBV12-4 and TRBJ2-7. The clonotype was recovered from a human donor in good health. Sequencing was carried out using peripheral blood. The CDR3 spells CASTINGVFYEQYF.